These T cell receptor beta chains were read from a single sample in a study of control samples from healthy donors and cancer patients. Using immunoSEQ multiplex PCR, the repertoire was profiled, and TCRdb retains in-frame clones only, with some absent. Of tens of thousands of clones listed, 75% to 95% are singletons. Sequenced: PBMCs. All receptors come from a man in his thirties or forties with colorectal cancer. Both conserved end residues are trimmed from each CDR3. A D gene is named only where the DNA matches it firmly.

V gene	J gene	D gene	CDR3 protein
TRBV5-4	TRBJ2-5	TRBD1	ASSSRTGGRETQY
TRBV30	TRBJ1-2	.	AWSVTRNYGYT
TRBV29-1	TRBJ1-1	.	SVGHTEAF
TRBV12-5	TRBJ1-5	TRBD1	ASAMTGDGNQPQH
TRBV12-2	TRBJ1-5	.	ASRLAGQGPNSNQPQH
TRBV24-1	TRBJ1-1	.	ATRLDRNTEAF
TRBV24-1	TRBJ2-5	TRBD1	ATSDLGTGGGETQY
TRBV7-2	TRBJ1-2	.	ASSDTPGRGT
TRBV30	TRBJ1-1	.	AWSGNWGMNTEAF
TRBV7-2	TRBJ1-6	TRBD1	ASSLQTGVQSPLH
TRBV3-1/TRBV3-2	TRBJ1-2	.	ASSQGNSGYGYT
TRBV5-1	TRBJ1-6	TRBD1	ASSSRDRGLSPLH
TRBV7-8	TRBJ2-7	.	ASSFTGQSYEQY
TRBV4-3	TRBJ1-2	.	ASSQDWPAGGYT
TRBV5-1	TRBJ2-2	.	ASSSGQPNTGELF
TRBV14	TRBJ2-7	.	ASSLSLTRGYEQY
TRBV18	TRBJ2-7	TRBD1	ASSPGQGAYEQY
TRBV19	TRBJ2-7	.	ASSDNDRPYEQY
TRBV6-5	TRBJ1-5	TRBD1	ASSWGGQHNQPQH
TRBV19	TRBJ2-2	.	ASSIGGPTGELF
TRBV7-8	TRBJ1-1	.	ASSLGSMNTEAF
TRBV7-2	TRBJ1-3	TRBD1	ASSPDRASGNTIY
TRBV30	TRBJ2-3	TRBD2	AWNLAGTDTQY
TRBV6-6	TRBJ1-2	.	ASSDQGLNAYGYT
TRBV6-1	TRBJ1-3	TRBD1	ASSELSTGAGNTIY
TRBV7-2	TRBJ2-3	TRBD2	ASSLPAGAPRDTQY
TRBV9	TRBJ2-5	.	ASSVATVNQETQY
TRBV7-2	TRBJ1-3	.	ASSSSVGNTIY